Listed below are T cell receptor beta chains from one sample, sequenced in a study of blood T cell repertoires in COVID-19. Only in-frame clones appear in the TCRdb table, and some are missing; sequencing was by immunoSEQ multiplex PCR. Here the sample spans 150,000 or so clones, roughly 80% being singletons. What was sequenced was peripheral blood. The receptors were sampled from a woman in her 40s with COVID-19, enrolled during active disease. Each CDR3 is given with its conserved first and last residue. The D gene is left open where the match is weak. Size is omitted from some rows. Given values are once, few, many or a class for expanded clones.

J gene: TRBJ2-7; D gene: NA; clone size: once; V gene: TRBV28; CDR3 protein: CASSNPQNLYEQYF; CDR3 DNA: TGTGCCAGCAGCAACCCCCAGAACCTCTACGAGCAGTACTTC
J gene: TRBJ1-2; D gene: TRBD1; clone size: NA; V gene: TRBV10-3; CDR3 protein: CAISRPGQKNYGYTF; CDR3 DNA: TGTGCCATCAGTAGACCGGGACAGAAAAACTATGGCTACACCTTC
J gene: TRBJ2-5; D gene: TRBD2; clone size: NA; V gene: TRBV9; CDR3 protein: CASSVGRGGSATQYF; CDR3 DNA: TGTGCCAGCAGCGTAGGACGGGGGGGGTCGGCGACCCAGTACTTC
J gene: TRBJ2-1; D gene: TRBD1; clone size: NA; V gene: TRBV9; CDR3 protein: CASSVTGGSYNEQFF; CDR3 DNA: TGTGCCAGCAGCGTGACAGGGGGCTCCTACAATGAGCAGTTCTTC
J gene: TRBJ2-1; D gene: TRBD2; clone size: once; V gene: TRBV18; CDR3 protein: CASTTSGGNNEQFF; CDR3 DNA: TGTGCCAGCACAACTAGCGGAGGAAACAATGAGCAGTTCTTC
J gene: TRBJ1-1; D gene: NA; clone size: NA; V gene: TRBV21-1; CDR3 protein: CASSKAQEVRTEAFF; CDR3 DNA: TGTGCCAGCAGCAAAGCGCAGGAAGTGAGAACTGAAGCTTTCTTT
J gene: TRBJ2-5; D gene: TRBD2; clone size: NA; V gene: TRBV11-2; CDR3 protein: CASSPRGASGGQETQYF; CDR3 DNA: TGTGCCAGCAGCCCCCGGGGGGCTAGCGGGGGCCAAGAGACCCAGTACTTC
J gene: TRBJ1-6; D gene: NA; clone size: NA; V gene: TRBV6-5; CDR3 protein: CASARQDNSPLHF; CDR3 DNA: TGTGCCAGCGCTCGACAGGATAATTCACCCCTCCACTTT
J gene: TRBJ2-3; D gene: TRBD2; clone size: NA; V gene: TRBV5-6; CDR3 protein: CASSPPGLAGGTQYF; CDR3 DNA: TGTGCCAGCAGCCCGCCAGGACTAGCGGGAGGGACGCAGTATTTT
J gene: TRBJ1-1; D gene: NA; clone size: NA; V gene: TRBV11-2; CDR3 protein: CASSLATEAFF; CDR3 DNA: TGTGCCAGCAGCTTGGCCACTGAAGCTTTCTTT
J gene: TRBJ2-5; D gene: TRBD1; clone size: NA; V gene: TRBV7-8; CDR3 protein: CASSSRDSQETQYF; CDR3 DNA: TGTGCCAGCAGCTCCCGGGACAGCCAAGAGACCCAGTACTTC
J gene: TRBJ2-1; D gene: NA; clone size: NA; V gene: TRBV7-9; CDR3 protein: CASSYDGWEQFF; CDR3 DNA: TGTGCCAGCAGCTACGACGGGTGGGAGCAGTTCTTC
J gene: TRBJ2-5; D gene: NA; clone size: NA; V gene: TRBV9; CDR3 protein: CASSVSTALQETQYF; CDR3 DNA: TGTGCCAGCAGCGTATCGACAGCGCTCCAAGAGACCCAGTACTTC
J gene: TRBJ2-7; D gene: TRBD2; clone size: NA; V gene: TRBV19; CDR3 protein: CASSMSGRIGYEQYF; CDR3 DNA: TGTGCCAGTAGTATGAGCGGGAGGATTGGCTACGAGCAGTACTTC
J gene: TRBJ1-5; D gene: NA; clone size: NA; V gene: TRBV4-1; CDR3 protein: CASSPRFDSSNQPQHF; CDR3 DNA: TGCGCCAGCAGCCCCCGGTTTGACAGTAGCAATCAGCCCCAGCATTTT
J gene: TRBJ1-3; D gene: NA; clone size: NA; V gene: TRBV6-5; CDR3 protein: CASRTAGNTIYF; CDR3 DNA: TGTGCCAGCAGGACTGCTGGAAACACCATATATTTT
J gene: TRBJ1-2; D gene: TRBD1; clone size: NA; V gene: TRBV6-1; CDR3 protein: CASSTEQGDYGYTF; CDR3 DNA: TGTGCCAGCAGTACCGAACAGGGGGACTATGGCTACACCTTC
J gene: TRBJ1-5; D gene: NA; clone size: NA; V gene: TRBV5-8; CDR3 protein: CASRSIGGQPQHF; CDR3 DNA: TGTGCCAGCAGGTCAATCGGAGGGCAGCCCCAGCATTTT
J gene: TRBJ1-3; D gene: NA; clone size: NA; V gene: TRBV6-1; CDR3 protein: CASSDRAGSGNTIYF; CDR3 DNA: TGTGCCAGCAGTGACAGGGCAGGCTCTGGAAACACCATATATTTT
J gene: TRBJ1-1; D gene: NA; clone size: once; V gene: TRBV14; CDR3 protein: CASSQDVRTEAFF; CDR3 DNA: TGTGCCAGCAGCCAAGATGTGCGGACTGAAGCTTTCTTT